The T cell receptor (beta chain) described here comes from a study of T cell responses to AZD1222 COVID-19 vaccine. Findings and caveats of the study: Among AZD1222 vaccinees, only five or six were seropositive at baseline. Nearly half of spike-specific TCRs reportedly target variant regions that are unmutated in the B.1.351 and B.1.1.7 variants.

As concerns this clone: The target antigen is unknown.

Only in-frame clones appear in the TCRdb table, and some are missing; sequencing was by immunoSEQ multiplex PCR. This sample has approximately 120,000 clones, with nearly 90% found just once. Trimming stripped 8 bases from V and 4 bases from J, with 19 bases between. CDR1 and CDR2 (germline): MNHEY, SVGAGI. CDR3 length equals 15 residues. This sequence joins TRBV6-5 and TRBJ2-3; tentatively, D is TRBD1 or TRBD2 (5 bases each). The source was peripheral blood, collected 28 days after the second AZD1222 dose. This TCR derives from an adult who received the AZD1222 COVID-19 vaccine. CDR3 in DNA: TGTGCCAGCCTGGTGGGGGATTTGGCCGCAGATACGCAGTATTTT. Its protein is CASLVGDLAADTQYF.